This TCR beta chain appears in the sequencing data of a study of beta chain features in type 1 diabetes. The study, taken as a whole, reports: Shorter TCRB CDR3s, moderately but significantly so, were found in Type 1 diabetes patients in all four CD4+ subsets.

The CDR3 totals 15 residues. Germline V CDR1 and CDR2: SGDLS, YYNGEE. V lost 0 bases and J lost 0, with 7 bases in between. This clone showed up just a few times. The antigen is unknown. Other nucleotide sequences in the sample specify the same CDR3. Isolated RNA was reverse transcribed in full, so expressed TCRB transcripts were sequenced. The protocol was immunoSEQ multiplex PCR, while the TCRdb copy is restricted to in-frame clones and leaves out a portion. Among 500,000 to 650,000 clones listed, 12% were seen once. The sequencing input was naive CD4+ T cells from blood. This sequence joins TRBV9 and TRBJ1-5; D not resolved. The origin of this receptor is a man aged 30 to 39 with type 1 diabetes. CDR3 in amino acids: CASSVAPDSNQPQHF. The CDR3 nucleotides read TGTGCCAGCAGCGTAGCTCCCGATAGCAATCAGCCCCAGCATTTT.